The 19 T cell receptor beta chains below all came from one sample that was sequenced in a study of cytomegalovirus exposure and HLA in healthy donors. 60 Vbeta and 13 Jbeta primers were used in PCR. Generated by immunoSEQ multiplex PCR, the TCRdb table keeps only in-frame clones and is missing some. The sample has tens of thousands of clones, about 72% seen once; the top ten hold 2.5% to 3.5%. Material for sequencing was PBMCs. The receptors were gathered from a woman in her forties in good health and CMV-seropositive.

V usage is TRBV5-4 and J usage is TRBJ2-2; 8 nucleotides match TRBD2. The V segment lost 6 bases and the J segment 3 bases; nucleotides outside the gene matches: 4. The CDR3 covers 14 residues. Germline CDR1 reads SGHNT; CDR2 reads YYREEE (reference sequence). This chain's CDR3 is CASTRGGDTGELFF. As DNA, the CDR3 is TGTGCCAGCACACGGGGGGGTGACACCGGGGAGCTGTTTTTT.

Here the CDR3 DNA reads TGCAGCGTTGTCAGCTCTGGAAACACCATATATTTT. It encodes CSVVSSGNTIYF. The V and J genes are TRBV29-1 and TRBJ1-3, with D uncertain. Germline V gene data show CDR1 as SQVTM and CDR2 as ANQGSEA. CDR3 length: 12 residues. V shed 4 bases and J shed 0 bases, with 4 bases lying between them.

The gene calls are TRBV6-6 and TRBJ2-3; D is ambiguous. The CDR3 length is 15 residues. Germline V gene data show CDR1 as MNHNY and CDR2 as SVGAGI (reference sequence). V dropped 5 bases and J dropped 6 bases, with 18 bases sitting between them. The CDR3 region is CASSILTLAHDTQYF. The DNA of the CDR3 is TGTGCCAGCAGTATACTAACCCTTGCACATGATACGCAGTATTTT.

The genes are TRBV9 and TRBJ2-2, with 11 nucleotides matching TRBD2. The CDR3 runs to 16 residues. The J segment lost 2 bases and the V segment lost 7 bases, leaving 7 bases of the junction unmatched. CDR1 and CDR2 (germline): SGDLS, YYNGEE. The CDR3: CASGGSGGANTGELFF. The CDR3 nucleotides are TGTGCCAGCGGTGGTAGCGGGGGGGCCAACACCGGGGAGCTGTTTTTT.

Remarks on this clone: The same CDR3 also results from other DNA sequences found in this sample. The CDR3 sequence: CASTKTGTAPPLNNSPLHF. DNA for the CDR3: TGTGCCAGCACTAAAACCGGAACAGCTCCTCCTCTTAATAATTCACCCCTCCACTTT. The gene calls are TRBV27 and TRBJ1-6; unclear D gene. CDR3 length: 19 amino acids. Looked up from germline, CDR1 is MNHEY and CDR2 is SMNVEV (reference sequence). V was cut by 7 bases and J by 5 bases, with 27 bases left in between.

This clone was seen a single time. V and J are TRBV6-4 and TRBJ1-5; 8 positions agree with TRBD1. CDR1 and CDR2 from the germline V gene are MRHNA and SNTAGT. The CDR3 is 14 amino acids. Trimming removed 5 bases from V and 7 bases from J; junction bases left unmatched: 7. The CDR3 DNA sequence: TGTGCCAGCAGTATGAACAGGGGGGACCAGCCCCAGCATTTT. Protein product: CASSMNRGDQPQHF.

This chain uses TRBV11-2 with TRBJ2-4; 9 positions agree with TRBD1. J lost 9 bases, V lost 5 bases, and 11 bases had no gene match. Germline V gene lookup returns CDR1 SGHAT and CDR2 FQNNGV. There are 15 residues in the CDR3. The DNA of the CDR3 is TGTGCCAGCAGCCAATGGGGACAGGGATATCCCATTCAGTACTTC. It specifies CASSQWGQGYPIQYF.

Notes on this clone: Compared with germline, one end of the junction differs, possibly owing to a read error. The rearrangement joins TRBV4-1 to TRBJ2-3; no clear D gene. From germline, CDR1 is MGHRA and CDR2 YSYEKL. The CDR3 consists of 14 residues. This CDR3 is CASSQLGTTDTQYF. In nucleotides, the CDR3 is TGCGCCAGCAGCCAACTCGGCACCACAGATACGCAATATTTT.

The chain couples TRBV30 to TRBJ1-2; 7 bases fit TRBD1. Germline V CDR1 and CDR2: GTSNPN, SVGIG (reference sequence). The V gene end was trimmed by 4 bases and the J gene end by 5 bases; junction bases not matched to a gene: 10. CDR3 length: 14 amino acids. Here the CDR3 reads CAWKTPGQMYGYTF. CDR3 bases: TGTGCCTGGAAAACCCCGGGACAGATGTATGGCTACACCTTC.

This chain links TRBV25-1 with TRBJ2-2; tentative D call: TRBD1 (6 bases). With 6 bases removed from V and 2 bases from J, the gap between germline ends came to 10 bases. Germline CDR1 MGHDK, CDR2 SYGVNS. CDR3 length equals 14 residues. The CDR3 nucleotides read TGTGCCAGCAGAGGACAGACCAACACCGGGGAGCTGTTTTTT. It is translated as CASRGQTNTGELFF. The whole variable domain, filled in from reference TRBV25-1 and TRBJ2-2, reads EADIYQTPRYLVIGTGKKITLECSQTMGHDKMYWYQQDPGMELHLIHYSYGVNSTEKGDLSSESTVSRIRTEHFPLTLESARPSHTSQYLCASRGQTNTGELFFGEGSRLTVL.

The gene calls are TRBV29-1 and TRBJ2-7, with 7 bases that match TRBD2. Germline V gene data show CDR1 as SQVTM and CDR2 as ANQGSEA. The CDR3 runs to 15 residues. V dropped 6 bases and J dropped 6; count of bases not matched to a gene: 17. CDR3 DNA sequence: TGCAGCGTCGGACTGACTAGCCGGGGAGGGAGCGAGCAGTACTTC. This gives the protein CSVGLTSRGGSEQYF.

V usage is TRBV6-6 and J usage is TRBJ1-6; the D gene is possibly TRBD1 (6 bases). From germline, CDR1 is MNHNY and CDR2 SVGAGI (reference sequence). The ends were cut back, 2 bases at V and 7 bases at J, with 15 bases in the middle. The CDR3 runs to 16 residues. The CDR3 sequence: CASSYPRNRVNSPLHF. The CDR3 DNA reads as TGTGCCAGCAGTTACCCACGGAACAGGGTGAATTCACCCCTCCACTTT.

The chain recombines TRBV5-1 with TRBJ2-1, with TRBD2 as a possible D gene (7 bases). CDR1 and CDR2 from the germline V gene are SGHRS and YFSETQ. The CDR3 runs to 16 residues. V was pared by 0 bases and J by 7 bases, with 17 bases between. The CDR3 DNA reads TGCGCCAGCAGCTTGGGGGAGGGGGGATTAGTGAATGAGCAGTTCTTC. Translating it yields CASSLGEGGLVNEQFF.

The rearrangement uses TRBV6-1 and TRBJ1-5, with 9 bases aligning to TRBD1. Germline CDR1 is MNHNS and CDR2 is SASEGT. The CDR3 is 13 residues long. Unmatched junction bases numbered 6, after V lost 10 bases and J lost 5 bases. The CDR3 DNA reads TGTGCCATCAGGGGACAGGGAGATCAGCCCCAGCATTTT. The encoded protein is CAIRGQGDQPQHF.

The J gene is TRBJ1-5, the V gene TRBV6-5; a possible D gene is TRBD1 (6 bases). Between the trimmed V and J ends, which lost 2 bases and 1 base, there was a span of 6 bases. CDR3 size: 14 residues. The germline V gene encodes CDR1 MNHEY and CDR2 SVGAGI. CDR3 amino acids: CASSYGTSNQPQHF. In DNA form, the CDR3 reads TGTGCCAGCAGTTACGGGACAAGCAATCAGCCCCAGCATTTT.

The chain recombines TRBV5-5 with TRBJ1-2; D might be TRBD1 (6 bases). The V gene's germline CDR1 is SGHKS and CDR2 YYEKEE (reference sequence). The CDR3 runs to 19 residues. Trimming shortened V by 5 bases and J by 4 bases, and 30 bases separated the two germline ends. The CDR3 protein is CASRRQAPESIPFIYGYTF. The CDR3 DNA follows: TGTGCCAGCAGACGACAGGCCCCGGAGAGTATCCCCTTTATCTATGGCTACACCTTC.

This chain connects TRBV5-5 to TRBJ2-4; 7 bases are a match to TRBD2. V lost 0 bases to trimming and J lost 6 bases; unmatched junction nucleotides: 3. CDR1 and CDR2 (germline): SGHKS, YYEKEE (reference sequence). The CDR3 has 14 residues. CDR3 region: CASSLGGGANIQYF. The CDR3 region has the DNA TGTGCCAGCAGCTTGGGGGGAGGGGCAAACATTCAGTACTTC.

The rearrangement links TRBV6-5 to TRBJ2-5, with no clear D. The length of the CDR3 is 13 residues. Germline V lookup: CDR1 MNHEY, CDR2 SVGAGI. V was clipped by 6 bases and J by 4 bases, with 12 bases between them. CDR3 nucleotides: TGTGCCAGCAGGGGCCCAGCACCAGAGACCCAGTACTTC. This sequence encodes CASRGPAPETQYF.

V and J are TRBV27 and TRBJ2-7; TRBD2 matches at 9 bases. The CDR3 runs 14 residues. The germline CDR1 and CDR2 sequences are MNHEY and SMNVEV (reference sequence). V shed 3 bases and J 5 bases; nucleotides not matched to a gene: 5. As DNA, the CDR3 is TGTGCCAGCAGTTTCGGTCCTAGCGGGGACGAGCAGTACTTC. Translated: CASSFGPSGDEQYF.